The entry below describes one TCR beta chain. The antigen it recognizes is unknown. Base quality data are lacking; no much larger clone is found one base away. Full-length TCR variable regions were amplified by 5' RACE PCR with constant-region reverse primers, followed by semi-nested PCR with Nested Universal Primer A. Using the ReliaPrep RNA Cell Miniprep System, total RNA was extracted, and the SMARTer RACE 5'/3' Kit was then used to reverse transcribe the RNA into 5'RACE-ready cDNA. Multiplex adaptors were used to barcode the full-length TCR alpha and beta libraries, which were then sequenced on an Illumina MiSeq. As for how the authors treated the data: Sequencing data were pooled across the five patients for each of nine subset-tissue groups and compared by unsupervised clustering of TCR gene usage. Repertoire similarity was calculated with the Morisita-Horn index, weighting shared sequences by their contribution to each repertoire. TCRdb reworked the public reads: Q25 trimming with fastp, MiXCR clone assembly, productive beta chains retained. CDR3 protein duplicates are merged, each entry listing the most common genes and DNA. The V and J calls reflect TCRdb's pipeline rather than the authors' work. The table for this sample lists approximately 44,000 distinct CDR3 sequences; 29% of them were counted only once. Clones ranked in the top ten supply roughly 3.5% of the sample.

Reading the germline V gene gives CDR1 LGHNA and CDR2 YSLEER. V loses 0 bases, J loses 7 bases, and the germline ends lie 12 bases apart. Including cysteine and phenylalanine, the CDR3 has 15 amino acids. Left in the record is the CDR3 DNA by itself, 45 bases read in frame from the first base. This entry is derived from a study (dated by TCRdb to about 2015). Notes on the research overall: The study set out to test whether tumor-infiltrating Tregs in breast cancer get recruited from blood Tregs or are instead converted in situ from other CD4+ T cell subsets. Overall study outcomes, separate from this receptor: In terms of TCR gene usage, tumor memory CD4+ T cells clustered together with blood and lymph node memory CD4+ cells, as well as with lymph node naive CD4+ cells. The larger-cohort validation was restricted to a single TCR beta V-J rearrangement rather than whole repertoires. The TCR alpha and beta sequences of tumor-infiltrating Tregs showed the greatest overlap with tumor naive CD4+ T cells, followed by blood naive CD4+ T cells.

Memory CD4+ T cells were isolated as CD4+CD45RO+CD25- cells. Tregs, naive and memory CD4+ T cells from tumor, blood and ipsilateral draining lymph nodes of a few breast cancer patients underwent full-length TCR alpha and beta sequencing. Tumor tissue and lymph nodes obtained from ipsilateral axillary dissection were perfused with PBS, minced and then digested with collagenase I and hyaluronidase. Mononuclear cells from lymph nodes or about 55 ml of peripheral blood were isolated by Ficoll density gradient centrifugation. FACS confirmed that the sorted cell populations were more than 90% pure. The chain employs TRBV4-3 and TRBJ1-4, with a weak D call of TRBD1 (5 bases match). The clonotype was recovered from a female donor with breast cancer. Material for sequencing was memory CD4+ T cells sorted from a lymph node. The cell subset or site tag for this specimen amounts to: memory CD4+ T cells, CD4+CD45RO+CD25-. The CDR3 amino acid sequence is: CASSQEGEGTEKLFF. The nucleotides are TGCGCCAGCAGCCAAGAAGGCGAGGGGACTGAAAAACTGTTTTTT.